The present T cell receptor (beta chain) was sequenced within a study of cytomegalovirus exposure and HLA in healthy donors. General study results and limits: Later on, a genetic analysis was performed. It linked a missense variant in DCLRE1C with V- and J-gene trimming of TCR beta.

The PCR used 60 Vbeta and 13 Jbeta primers. Clones were sequenced by immunoSEQ multiplex PCR, and TCRdb holds only the in-frame ones, with some missing. The sample lists about 160,000 clones; over 70% were seen once. As to this clone: Its antigen is currently unknown.

This CDR3 has 19 amino acids. Germline-derived CDR1 and CDR2 are SGHVS and FQNEAQ. The J segment lost 0 bases and the V segment lost 1 base, leaving 10 bases of the junction unmatched. The study sampled nominally healthy donors, though unrecorded immune exposures were likely. The receptor's source is a boy aged 2-15 years in good health and CMV-seronegative. The chain is built from TRBV7-8 and TRBJ2-2; 8 bases are a match to TRBD2. Sequencing was done on a sample of PBMCs. The CDR3 region has the DNA TGTGCCAGCAGCTTAGTATCTCTAGCGGGTTTCGCGAACACCGGGGAGCTGTTTTTT. Its translation is CASSLVSLAGFANTGELFF.